The 19 T cell receptor beta chains given below trace back to one sample, sequenced in a study of OX40 agonist ivuxolimab in advanced cancers. The table came from immunoSEQ multiplex PCR; TCRdb's copy has only in-frame clones and leaves some out. The sample includes some 85,000 clones, roughly 89% of them seen just once. The sample consisted of CD4+ or CD8+ T cells sorted from blood, taken in a trial of the OX40 agonist ivuxolimab. These receptors were taken from an adult with an advanced solid tumor such as melanoma, head and neck, liver or kidney cancer.

V is TRBV28 and J is TRBJ2-7; D could derive from TRBD1 or TRBD2 (6 bases each). V lost 2 bases, J lost 2 bases, and 19 bases lay in between. The CDR3 consists of 17 residues. Germline loops: CDR1 MDHEN, CDR2 SYDVKM. CDR3 sequence (DNA): TGTGCCAGCAGTTTAACCACCGCGCAAGGGGGGACCTACGAGCAGTACTTC. It codes for CASSLTTAQGGTYEQYF.

The genes are TRBV19 and TRBJ2-3; TRBD1 aligns across 9 bases. The CDR3 sequence is 13 residues long. Germline CDR1 LNHDA, CDR2 SQIVND (reference sequence). V lost 4 bases to trimming and J lost 10 bases; unmatched junction nucleotides: 6. The CDR3 DNA sequence: TGTGCCAGTAGTACGGGACAGGGTTTGGCGCAGTATTTT. Translating it yields CASSTGQGLAQYF.

In its sample, this clone was seen a few times. The CDR3 sequence: CASSQDPAVSGANVLTF. DNA of the CDR3: TGCGCCAGCAGCCAAGATCCTGCAGTTTCTGGGGCCAACGTCCTGACTTTC. The J gene is TRBJ2-6, the V gene TRBV4-3; no clear D. Germline lookup yields CDR1 LGHNA and CDR2 YSLEER. Trimming took 0 bases from V and 1 from J, leaving 10 bases between them. The CDR3 runs 17 residues.

This sequence joins TRBV6-1 and TRBJ2-3, with D maybe TRBD1 (6 bases). Trimming removed 7 bases from V and 4 bases from J, with 9 bases in between. The CDR3 covers 12 residues. Germline V gene lookup returns CDR1 MNHNS and CDR2 SASEGT. The CDR3 nucleotides read TGTGCCAGCAAAGGGGGTGCAGATACGCAGTATTTT. Translating it yields CASKGGADTQYF.

V usage is TRBV5-1 and J usage is TRBJ2-2, with D possibly being TRBD1 (5 bases). V was clipped by 0 bases and J by 6 bases, with 9 bases between them. Germline CDR1 SGHRS, CDR2 YFSETQ. The CDR3 runs 14 residues. The CDR3 is CASSLAQTAGELFF. The CDR3 DNA reads as TGCGCCAGCAGCTTGGCTCAGACAGCCGGGGAGCTGTTTTTT.

The gene calls are TRBV27 and TRBJ2-7; weak D call: TRBD1 (5 bases). With 3 bases removed from V and 2 bases from J, the gap between germline ends came to 8 bases. The CDR3 length is 13 residues. CDR1 and CDR2 from the germline V gene are MNHEY and SMNVEV (reference sequence). The DNA of the CDR3 is TGTGCCAGCAGTTTGGGGCAGACCTACGAGCAGTACTTC. Its translation: CASSLGQTYEQYF.

The chain employs TRBV7-2 and TRBJ2-6; D call uncertain. Germline assignment: CDR1 SGHTA and CDR2 FQGNSA. The germline V and J ends were trimmed by 6 bases and 0 bases, with 15 bases remaining between them. The CDR3 is made up of 17 amino acids. CDR3 loop: CASRPKITGSGANVLTF. As DNA, the CDR3 is TGTGCCAGCAGGCCCAAAATTACGGGCTCTGGGGCCAACGTCCTGACTTTC.

This sequence joins TRBV9 and TRBJ2-7; TRBD2 is a possible D gene (6 bases). Germline V CDR1 and CDR2: SGDLS, YYNGEE. The CDR3 spans 16 residues. Trimming removed 0 bases at V and 0 bases at J, with 13 bases between. The CDR3, as DNA: TGTGCCAGCAGCGTAGGTGCGGGACTCACCTCCTACGAGCAGTACTTC. It translates to CASSVGAGLTSYEQYF.

V usage is TRBV28 and J usage is TRBJ2-4, with D possibly being TRBD2 (6 bases). This CDR3 contains 10 residues. Trimming cost V 9 bases and J 6 bases, with 6 bases left between them. The germline V gene has CDR1 MDHEN and CDR2 SYDVKM. The CDR3 region is CARGGNIQYF. CDR3 DNA sequence: TGTGCCAGGGGGGGAAACATTCAGTACTTC.

The chain has TRBV2 and TRBJ2-1; D unclear. CDR3 size: 16 residues. Per germline, CDR1 SNHLY and CDR2 FYNNEI. The V gene lost 5 bases and the J gene lost 0 bases, with 14 bases spanning the gap. This CDR3 is CASSSPGPSSYNEQFF. Written as DNA, the CDR3 is TGTGCCAGCAGTTCCCCAGGACCCTCCTCCTACAATGAGCAGTTCTTC.

The V and J genes are TRBV9 and TRBJ1-3; TRBD1 agrees at 7 bases. CDR3 size: 16 residues. Germline loops: CDR1 SGDLS, CDR2 YYNGEE. Unmatched junction bases numbered 7, after V lost 4 bases and J lost 0 bases. Here the CDR3 reads CASSTGGQYSGNTIYF. Written as DNA, the CDR3 is TGTGCCAGCAGCACCGGGGGACAGTACTCTGGAAACACCATATATTTT.

This clone occurred a few times. The CDR3 protein is CASSPGYRSTEAFF. DNA of the CDR3: TGTGCCAGCAGCCCGGGCTACAGAAGCACTGAAGCTTTCTTT. The chain employs TRBV28 and TRBJ1-1; no definite D call. The CDR3 is 14 amino acids. The V end lost 6 bases, the J end lost 4 bases, and 15 bases lay between the germline ends. Per the germline V gene, CDR1 is MDHEN and CDR2 is SYDVKM.

The chain joins TRBV18 to TRBJ2-1; D is unclear. Trimming removed 2 bases from V and 5 bases from J, with 10 bases in between. Germline CDR1 and CDR2: KGHSH and LQKENI. The CDR3 runs to 14 residues. CDR3 sequence (DNA): TGTGCCAGCTCACCAACCCAACTTGACAATGAGCAGTTCTTC. Translating gives CASSPTQLDNEQFF.

The chain employs TRBV7-2 and TRBJ2-3; D gene uncertain. Germline V gene lookup returns CDR1 SGHTA and CDR2 FQGNSA. The V gene lost 3 bases and the J gene lost 0 bases, with 4 bases spanning the gap. CDR3 length equals 13 residues. As DNA, the CDR3 is TGTGCCAGCAGCTTCCCTAGCACAGATACGCAGTATTTT. Its translation is CASSFPSTDTQYF.

This sequence joins TRBV10-3 and TRBJ1-2; D is possibly TRBD1 (6 bases). The CDR3 runs 17 residues. Between the trimmed V and J ends, which lost 2 bases and 5 bases, there was a span of 21 bases. Germline V CDR1 and CDR2: ENHRY, SYGVKD. The CDR3 protein is CAISETTGKGTRYGYTF. In nucleotides, the CDR3 is TGTGCCATCAGTGAGACTACAGGGAAGGGGACGAGGTATGGCTACACCTTC.

J is TRBJ2-1 and V is TRBV7-8; perhaps TRBD1 as D (6 bases). CDR1 and CDR2 from the germline V gene are SGHVS and FQNEAQ. Trimming removed 4 bases from V and 8 bases from J, with 21 bases in between. The CDR3 contains 16 residues. The CDR3: CASSSSRDTVKDEQFF. CDR3 coding DNA: TGTGCCAGCAGCTCGTCCCGGGACACGGTAAAAGATGAGCAGTTCTTC. Full variable domain (missing parts from reference TRBV7-8 and TRBJ2-1): GAGVSQSPRYKVAKRGQDVALRCDPISGHVSLFWYQQALGQGPEFLTYFQNEAQLDKSGLPSDRFFAERPEGSVSTLKIQRTQQEDSAVYLCASSSSRDTVKDEQFFGPGTRLTVL.

The V call is TRBV10-3, the J call TRBJ2-7; 11 bases match TRBD2. V lost 6 bases and J lost 6; bases outside the gene matches: 10. Per germline, CDR1 ENHRY and CDR2 SYGVKD. This CDR3 contains 15 residues. CDR3 sequence reads: CAIRALAGGRREQYF. As DNA, the CDR3 is TGTGCCATCAGAGCATTAGCGGGGGGGCGACGCGAGCAGTACTTC.

This clone has just one count. This chain uses TRBV2 with TRBJ1-1; no clear D. Trimming left V 7 bases short and J 0 bases short, with 15 bases between. This CDR3 has 15 amino acids. In germline, CDR1 is SNHLY, CDR2 FYNNEI. This chain's CDR3 is CASTPTISMNTEAFF. The CDR3, as DNA: TGTGCCAGCACACCCACAATTTCGATGAACACTGAAGCTTTCTTT.

The chain has TRBV7-2 and TRBJ2-7, with TRBD2 matching over 11 bases. Per germline, CDR1 SGHTA and CDR2 FQGNSA. The ends lost 6 bases at V and 4 bases at J; junction bases unmatched: 5. The CDR3 runs 14 residues. This CDR3 is CASRTGLAAYEQYF. CDR3 nucleotide sequence: TGTGCCAGCAGAACGGGACTAGCGGCTTACGAGCAGTACTTC.